The 2 T cell receptor beta chains in this list originate from one sample, sequenced in a study of blood T cell repertoires in COVID-19 (dated by TCRdb to the early 2020s). The receptor library was made with the immunoSEQ multiplex PCR assay. TCRdb holds this immuneACCESS table with in-frame rearrangements only. Some clones are missing; in checked studies, unresolved V genes explain under half, and the rest has no known cause. This sample gives roughly 210,000 clones in total; around 87% of them show up just once. The ten largest clones take up about 7% of the sample. Sequencing was done on a sample of PBMCs or T cells enriched from blood (not recorded which). The source is a young man in a cohort exposed to, infected with or recovered from COVID-19 (not recorded which).

The chain joins TRBV5-5 to TRBJ2-3; D perhaps matches TRBD2 (6 bases). Germline CDR1 SGHKS, CDR2 YYEKEE (reference sequence). V was cut by 1 base and J by 0 bases, with 9 bases left in between. The CDR3 extends over 15 amino acids. This CDR3 is CASSLYSGSTDTQYF. CDR3 DNA sequence: TGTGCCAGCAGCTTGTATAGCGGAAGCACAGATACGCAGTATTTT.

The V call is TRBV7-2, the J call TRBJ2-1; tentative D call: TRBD2 (5 bases). Trimming took 5 bases from V and 9 from J, leaving 17 bases between them. Germline V gene lookup returns CDR1 SGHTA and CDR2 FQGNSA. The CDR3 has 14 amino acids. In nucleotides, the CDR3 is TGTGCCAGCAGCACACCAGGAGGCTCAGGTGAGCAGTTCTTC. Translated, it gives CASSTPGGSGEQFF.